This paragraph reports one T cell receptor beta chain. Its antigen is currently unknown. Trimming took 4 bases from V and 4 from J; bases not matched to a gene: 4. The length of the CDR3 is 14 residues. Germline loops: CDR1 SGHRS, CDR2 YFSETQ. Relapses following autologous stem cell transplantation were seen in all patients, with brentuximab vedotin exposure varying. Responses achieved at best were complete response, partial response or progressive disease. The data stem from a study of PD-1 blockade in classical Hodgkin lymphoma. On the study more broadly: Administration of nivolumab to patients was at 3 mg/kg intravenously every 2 weeks. Study results and caveats: Nivolumab starters within 1 year of ASCT were excluded. Newly diagnosed patients had diversity similar to the baseline diversity of complete responders.

The method was immunoSEQ multiplex PCR; TCRdb's version includes in-frame clones alone and lacks a portion of them. The sample holds tens of thousands of clones; 80% are singletons and the top ten take over 20%. The sequence was collected from a human donor with classical Hodgkin lymphoma. The sample was peripheral blood mononuclear cells (PBMCs), taken before the second cycle of nivolumab. V usage is TRBV5-1 and J usage is TRBJ2-1, with 8 bases fitting TRBD2. The CDR3 loop is CASSDSGTYNEQFF. The CDR3 nucleotides read TGCGCCAGCAGCGATAGCGGGACTTACAATGAGCAGTTCTTC. Complete variable domain (other parts from reference TRBV5-1 and TRBJ2-1): KAGVTQTPRYLIKTRGQQVTLSCSPISGHRSVSWYQQTPGQGLQFLFEYFSETQRNKGNFPGRFSGRQFSNSRSEMNVSTLELGDSALYLCASSDSGTYNEQFFGPGTRLTVL.